This T cell receptor beta chain was found in a study of CD8 T cells in ankylosing spondylitis. Overall study findings and caveats: Ankylosing spondylitis blood seemed to carry a telltale TCR beta motif made of several highly homologous variants.

TCRdb recomputed calls from the 5' RACE reads with MiXCR, one row per CDR3 protein. This sample yields approximately 520,000 distinct CDR3 sequences, of which less than 6% are seen a single time; under 4.5% belongs to the top ten. With 1 base removed from V and 9 bases from J, the gap between germline ends came to 16 bases. From germline, CDR1 is LNHNV and CDR2 YYDKDF (reference sequence). The CDR3 is made up of 15 amino acids. In its sample, this clonotype was seen many times. The antigen is undetermined. The sample taken for sequencing was blood, either unsorted or a sorted T cell fraction (not recorded which). This receptor was obtained from a male donor with ankylosing spondylitis. The genes are TRBV15 and TRBJ1-5; D not resolved. This CDR3 is CATSRGFSPQLPQHF. CDR3 bases: TGTGCCACCAGCAGAGGGTTCAGCCCGCAATTGCCCCAGCATTTT.